The rows below give T cell receptor beta chains drawn from one sample of a study of a mutant IDH1 vaccine in newly diagnosed glioma. These receptors have no identified antigens. Generated by immunoSEQ multiplex PCR, the TCRdb table keeps only in-frame clones and is missing some. Of approximately 80,000 clones detected, 91% appear once; the ten largest clones hold approximately 0.6%. This specimen consisted of PBMCs, obtained from a glioma patient whose treatment included an IDH1 peptide vaccine. These TCRs come from a woman in her 50s with glioma. CDR3s include the opening cysteine and the closing phenylalanine or tryptophan. D genes are given only for firm matches. Not all rows give a size; the values are once, few, many and, for expanded clones, a class.

abundance: .; d_gene: .; v_gene: TRBV5-1; j_gene: TRBJ2-3; CDR3nt: TGCGCCAGCAGCTCAGACCTGAGGACAGATACGCAGTATTTT; CDR3aa: CASSSDLRTDTQYF
abundance: .; d_gene: TRBD2; v_gene: TRBV2; j_gene: TRBJ2-7; CDR3nt: TGTGCCAGCAGTGAGGGACTAGCGGGATTAGGACTCCACGAGCAGTACTTC; CDR3aa: CASSEGLAGLGLHEQYF
abundance: .; d_gene: .; v_gene: TRBV2; j_gene: TRBJ1-1; CDR3nt: TGTGCCAGCAGTGAAAGGAGAATGAACACTGAAGCTTTCTTT; CDR3aa: CASSERRMNTEAFF
abundance: .; d_gene: .; v_gene: TRBV2; j_gene: TRBJ1-5; CDR3nt: TGTGCCAGCAGTGTCGTGGGTTACTCAGGGCAGCCCCAGCATTTT; CDR3aa: CASSVVGYSGQPQHF
abundance: .; d_gene: TRBD1; v_gene: TRBV6-6; j_gene: TRBJ1-4; CDR3nt: TGTGCCAGCCGGGGCGACGGACAGGGGATTCTGTTTTTT; CDR3aa: CASRGDGQGILFF
abundance: few; d_gene: TRBD1; v_gene: TRBV19; j_gene: TRBJ1-1; CDR3nt: TGTGCCAGTAGGGCCGGGACAGTGAACACTGAAGCTTTCTTT; CDR3aa: CASRAGTVNTEAFF
abundance: few; d_gene: .; v_gene: TRBV5-5; j_gene: TRBJ1-5; CDR3nt: TGTGCCAGCAGCTTGGACGTGATGGATCAGCCCCAGCATTTT; CDR3aa: CASSLDVMDQPQHF
abundance: .; d_gene: TRBD2; v_gene: TRBV11-2; j_gene: TRBJ2-7; CDR3nt: TGTGCCAGCAGCTTAGCCCTAGCGGGTACCTACGAGCAGTACTTC; CDR3aa: CASSLALAGTYEQYF
abundance: .; d_gene: .; v_gene: TRBV27; j_gene: TRBJ1-4; CDR3nt: TGTGCCAGCAGTTTTTGGAGGGTAGGTGAAAAACTGTTTTTT; CDR3aa: CASSFWRVGEKLFF
abundance: .; d_gene: TRBD1; v_gene: TRBV28; j_gene: TRBJ2-2; CDR3nt: TGTGCCAGCAGATCCCAGGGGGTTAAGCTGTTTTTT; CDR3aa: CASRSQGVKLFF
abundance: .; d_gene: .; v_gene: TRBV6-1; j_gene: TRBJ2-3; CDR3nt: TGTGCCAGCAGTGAATTGACTATCCGAGATACGCAGTATTTT; CDR3aa: CASSELTIRDTQYF
abundance: .; d_gene: TRBD1; v_gene: TRBV5-6; j_gene: TRBJ1-4; CDR3nt: TGTGCCAGCAGCTTGGGGACAGGGATATTGGAGGAAAAACTGTTTTTT; CDR3aa: CASSLGTGILEEKLFF
abundance: .; d_gene: TRBD2; v_gene: TRBV28; j_gene: TRBJ2-1; CDR3nt: TGTGCCAGCAGTCTTGGGACTAGCGCTATCAATGAGCAGTTCTTC; CDR3aa: CASSLGTSAINEQFF
abundance: .; d_gene: TRBD2; v_gene: TRBV5-1; j_gene: TRBJ2-1; CDR3nt: TGCGCCAGCAGCTACGAACTAGCGCTCGGTAATGAGCAGTTCTTC; CDR3aa: CASSYELALGNEQFF
abundance: .; d_gene: .; v_gene: TRBV7-6; j_gene: TRBJ2-7; CDR3nt: TGTGCCAGCAGCTTAGGGCATCCGGATACCTACGAGCAGTACTTC; CDR3aa: CASSLGHPDTYEQYF
abundance: .; d_gene: .; v_gene: TRBV30; j_gene: TRBJ1-5; CDR3nt: TGTGCCTGGAGTGGAACAGGGACCCTACTATTCAATCAGCCCCAGCATTTT; CDR3aa: CAWSGTGTLLFNQPQHF
abundance: .; d_gene: .; v_gene: TRBV6-6; j_gene: TRBJ2-7; CDR3nt: TGTGCCAGCAGTTTTTTAGCGGAAAGCTCTAGCGAGCAGTACTTC; CDR3aa: CASSFLAESSSEQYF
abundance: .; d_gene: .; v_gene: TRBV27; j_gene: TRBJ2-7; CDR3nt: TGTGCCAGCAGTTTAGCGTCAGGGACGCCCTACGAGCAGTACTTC; CDR3aa: CASSLASGTPYEQYF
abundance: .; d_gene: .; v_gene: TRBV7-9; j_gene: TRBJ1-5; CDR3nt: TGTGCCAGCAGCTTAGAGGGGTTGGGGGCTAACAATCAGCCCCAGCATTTT; CDR3aa: CASSLEGLGANNQPQHF
abundance: once; d_gene: .; v_gene: TRBV4-1; j_gene: TRBJ1-5; CDR3nt: TGCGCCAGCAGCCAAGTGCCCGGCAATCAGCCCCAGCATTTT; CDR3aa: CASSQVPGNQPQHF
abundance: .; d_gene: .; v_gene: TRBV5-6; j_gene: TRBJ1-1; CDR3nt: TGTGCCAGCAGCCTGGGAGGCCTAAGCACTGAAGCTTTCTTT; CDR3aa: CASSLGGLSTEAFF
abundance: .; d_gene: TRBD1; v_gene: TRBV27; j_gene: TRBJ2-5; CDR3nt: TGTGCCAGCAGTTTAGAGACAGGGGACGAGACCCAGTACTTC; CDR3aa: CASSLETGDETQYF
abundance: .; d_gene: .; v_gene: TRBV5-8; j_gene: TRBJ2-5; CDR3nt: TGTGCCAGCAGCTTGCCGGGGGCGCTTGAGACCCAGTACTTC; CDR3aa: CASSLPGALETQYF
abundance: .; d_gene: TRBD2; v_gene: TRBV19; j_gene: TRBJ2-1; CDR3nt: TGTGCCAGTAGGTCGGGAGGGAGGTCCTACAATGAGCAGTTCTTC; CDR3aa: CASRSGGRSYNEQFF
abundance: .; d_gene: .; v_gene: TRBV30; j_gene: TRBJ1-4; CDR3nt: TGTGCCTGGAGTTATCGGCGAACTAATGAAAAACTGTTTTTT; CDR3aa: CAWSYRRTNEKLFF
abundance: .; d_gene: .; v_gene: TRBV6-1; j_gene: TRBJ1-2; CDR3nt: TGTGCCAGCAGTGAACAACAGGTGGGCTACACCTTC; CDR3aa: CASSEQQVGYTF
abundance: .; d_gene: .; v_gene: TRBV6-1; j_gene: TRBJ1-1; CDR3nt: TGTGCCAGCACGCTCGGGGGCCGGGGTGAAGCTTTCTTT; CDR3aa: CASTLGGRGEAFF
abundance: once; d_gene: TRBD1; v_gene: TRBV25-1; j_gene: TRBJ2-1; CDR3nt: TGTGCCACAGGGGGAACAGGAGGAAGCAATGAGCAGTTCTTC; CDR3aa: CATGGTGGSNEQFF
abundance: .; d_gene: TRBD1; v_gene: TRBV6-5; j_gene: TRBJ1-3; CDR3nt: TGTGCCAGCAGTTACGCCGGGACAGGGATCGGAAACACCATATATTTT; CDR3aa: CASSYAGTGIGNTIYF
abundance: .; d_gene: .; v_gene: TRBV10-3; j_gene: TRBJ2-1; CDR3nt: TGTGCCACCTCGACCAGAGAAGGGAACAATGAGCAGTTCTTC; CDR3aa: CATSTREGNNEQFF
abundance: .; d_gene: .; v_gene: TRBV7-9; j_gene: TRBJ1-5; CDR3nt: TGTGCCAGCACCCGGGACACGCTTTGGAATCAGCCCCAGCATTTT; CDR3aa: CASTRDTLWNQPQHF
abundance: .; d_gene: .; v_gene: TRBV20-1; j_gene: TRBJ1-5; CDR3nt: TGCAGTGCATCAGGGGCTCAGCCCCAGCATTTT; CDR3aa: CSASGAQPQHF
abundance: .; d_gene: TRBD1; v_gene: TRBV28; j_gene: TRBJ1-2; CDR3nt: TGTGCCAGCAGTCCCATCGACAGGGCTAACTATGGCTACACCTTC; CDR3aa: CASSPIDRANYGYTF
abundance: once; d_gene: TRBD1; v_gene: TRBV10-3; j_gene: TRBJ1-1; CDR3nt: TGTGCCATCAGTGTAAACCCCGGACAGGTGGGGACGAACACTGAAGCTTTCTTT; CDR3aa: CAISVNPGQVGTNTEAFF
abundance: .; d_gene: .; v_gene: TRBV5-1; j_gene: TRBJ2-2; CDR3nt: TGCGCCAGCAGCTTTGCAGTCCCAATGAACACCGGGGAGCTGTTTTTT; CDR3aa: CASSFAVPMNTGELFF
abundance: .; d_gene: TRBD2; v_gene: TRBV10-3; j_gene: TRBJ2-7; CDR3nt: TGTGCCACCACCGGGACTAGCGGCTACGAGCAGTACTTC; CDR3aa: CATTGTSGYEQYF
abundance: .; d_gene: .; v_gene: TRBV5-1; j_gene: TRBJ2-2; CDR3nt: TGCGCCAGCAGCTTGCAGACAGATCTAACCGGGGAGCTGTTTTTT; CDR3aa: CASSLQTDLTGELFF
abundance: .; d_gene: .; v_gene: TRBV7-9; j_gene: TRBJ2-7; CDR3nt: TGTGCCAGCAGCTTAGCTCCCCCCTCCTACGAGCAGTACTTC; CDR3aa: CASSLAPPSYEQYF
abundance: .; d_gene: .; v_gene: TRBV6-5; j_gene: TRBJ2-7; CDR3nt: TGTGCCAGCAGTCCCGGGCGGTACGAGCAGTACTTC; CDR3aa: CASSPGRYEQYF
abundance: .; d_gene: TRBD1; v_gene: TRBV2; j_gene: TRBJ2-3; CDR3nt: TGTGCCAGCAACGTCCTCCCGGGACAGGGGACAGATACGCAGTATTTT; CDR3aa: CASNVLPGQGTDTQYF
abundance: .; d_gene: .; v_gene: TRBV28; j_gene: TRBJ2-7; CDR3nt: TGTGCCAGCAGTACCTTTACCCTACCGCAGTACTTC; CDR3aa: CASSTFTLPQYF
abundance: .; d_gene: TRBD2; v_gene: TRBV23-1; j_gene: TRBJ2-5; CDR3nt: TGCGCCAGCAGTCACTTCGTTTTACAGGGGACTAGCTGGAGCGAGACCCAGTACTTC; CDR3aa: CASSHFVLQGTSWSETQYF
abundance: .; d_gene: TRBD2; v_gene: TRBV7-3; j_gene: TRBJ2-1; CDR3nt: TGTGCCAGCAGCTTAATCGGGGAGGGGAATGAGCAGTTCTTC; CDR3aa: CASSLIGEGNEQFF
abundance: .; d_gene: TRBD1; v_gene: TRBV30; j_gene: TRBJ2-7; CDR3nt: TGTGCCTGGAGAGGAAACAGGGGGCGCGGGAGCTCCTACGAGCAGTACTTC; CDR3aa: CAWRGNRGRGSSYEQYF
abundance: .; d_gene: .; v_gene: TRBV9; j_gene: TRBJ2-3; CDR3nt: TGTGCCAGCAGCCTATCAGGTTTCAGTGCAGATACGCAGTATTTT; CDR3aa: CASSLSGFSADTQYF
abundance: .; d_gene: .; v_gene: TRBV5-1; j_gene: TRBJ2-6; CDR3nt: TGCGCCAGCACCCGGTACTCTGGGGCCAACGTCCTGACTTTC; CDR3aa: CASTRYSGANVLTF
abundance: few; d_gene: .; v_gene: TRBV4-2; j_gene: TRBJ1-4; CDR3nt: TGTGCCAGCAGCCCCAGATGGGGGTTCGGTAATGAAAAACTGTTTTTT; CDR3aa: CASSPRWGFGNEKLFF
abundance: .; d_gene: .; v_gene: TRBV7-8; j_gene: TRBJ2-7; CDR3nt: TGTGCCAGCAGCCCGCCCCTTAGCGGATATACCTACGAGCAGTACTTC; CDR3aa: CASSPPLSGYTYEQYF
abundance: few; d_gene: TRBD2; v_gene: TRBV7-2; j_gene: TRBJ2-1; CDR3nt: TGTGCCAGCAGCGCTGGGACTAGCGGGAAAAGGGATGAGCAGTTCTTC; CDR3aa: CASSAGTSGKRDEQFF
abundance: .; d_gene: TRBD1; v_gene: TRBV10-3; j_gene: TRBJ1-1; CDR3nt: TGTGCCATCAGTGAGACCATGACAGGGGGCACTGAAGCTTTCTTT; CDR3aa: CAISETMTGGTEAFF
abundance: .; d_gene: TRBD1; v_gene: TRBV14; j_gene: TRBJ2-4; CDR3nt: TGTGCCAGCAGCTTGGGACAGGGCGGCAAAAACATTCAGTACTTC; CDR3aa: CASSLGQGGKNIQYF
abundance: .; d_gene: TRBD2; v_gene: TRBV12-5; j_gene: TRBJ2-3; CDR3nt: TGTGCTAGTGGTTTGGGAGTTGCGGCGGGAGGGCCGGCAGATACGCAGTATTTT; CDR3aa: CASGLGVAAGGPADTQYF
abundance: .; d_gene: .; v_gene: TRBV5-1; j_gene: TRBJ1-1; CDR3nt: TGCGCCAGCAGCTTAGCAGGGGCGGGCACTGAAGCTTTCTTT; CDR3aa: CASSLAGAGTEAFF
abundance: .; d_gene: .; v_gene: TRBV6-5; j_gene: TRBJ1-2; CDR3nt: TGTGCCAGCAGAGGAGGGGACGGAAACTATGGCTACACCTTC; CDR3aa: CASRGGDGNYGYTF
abundance: .; d_gene: .; v_gene: TRBV4-2; j_gene: TRBJ2-1; CDR3nt: TGTGCCAGCAGCCAAGATGGGACCTACAATGAGCAGTTCTTC; CDR3aa: CASSQDGTYNEQFF
abundance: .; d_gene: TRBD1; v_gene: TRBV19; j_gene: TRBJ1-4; CDR3nt: TGTGCCAGTAGTGGCGAGGACAGGCCCTGGGAAAAACTGTTTTTT; CDR3aa: CASSGEDRPWEKLFF
abundance: .; d_gene: TRBD1; v_gene: TRBV6-6; j_gene: TRBJ1-1; CDR3nt: TGTGCCAGCATCTTGACAGGGTCGAGTACTGAAGCTTTCTTT; CDR3aa: CASILTGSSTEAFF
abundance: once; d_gene: .; v_gene: TRBV11-2; j_gene: TRBJ1-1; CDR3nt: TGTGCCAGCAGCTCATGGGGACACACCACTGAAGCTTTCTTT; CDR3aa: CASSSWGHTTEAFF
abundance: .; d_gene: TRBD1; v_gene: TRBV30; j_gene: TRBJ1-2; CDR3nt: TGTGCCGGAGGGCAGGGGGGAGGTGGCTACACCTTC; CDR3aa: CAGGQGGGGYTF
abundance: .; d_gene: .; v_gene: TRBV11-2; j_gene: TRBJ2-2; CDR3nt: TGTGCCAGCAGCTTAGAGCGGTACACCGGGGAGCTGTTTTTT; CDR3aa: CASSLERYTGELFF